The clone carrying this T cell receptor beta chain was picked up many times. Its antigen is undetermined. The data originate from a study of naive and memory T cell subsets. Study results and limitations: The RNA method is potentially sensitive to activation and differentiation changes.

CDR1 and CDR2 from the germline V gene are MNHEY and SMNVEV (reference sequence). Unmatched junction bases numbered 13, after V lost 6 bases and J lost 0 bases. This CDR3 comprises 18 residues. TCR cDNA received a 3' ligated oligonucleotide that carried a UMI. RNA was extracted from 2.5 ml of whole blood of healthy adults. Input was about 1 to 1000 ng of DNase-treated total RNA without cell sorting. Amplification of ligated cDNA took four PCR rounds with SP2 and nested alpha and beta constant primers. TCRdb re-analysed the 5' RACE reads in MiXCR, keeping a single row per CDR3 protein. The sample lists more than 60,000 distinct CDR3 sequences; 6% to 8.5% were seen once.

The receptor's source is a female donor in good health. The rearrangement links TRBV27 to TRBJ2-7; 11 positions agree with TRBD2. The CDR3 is CASSFEGLAGGGSYEQYF. CDR3 in DNA: TGTGCCAGCAGCTTTGAGGGGCTAGCGGGGGGTGGCTCCTACGAGCAGTACTTC.